The 29 T cell receptor beta chains in this list originate from one sample, sequenced in a study of patients and donors after allogeneic stem cell transplantation. MiXCR was run by TCRdb on the RT-PCR reads, yielding one entry per CDR3 protein. The sample carries fewer than 75,000 distinct CDR3 sequences, 13% recorded once. Material for sequencing was blood, either unsorted or a sorted T cell fraction (not recorded which). Every receptor here comes from a human donor who was either an allogeneic HSCT recipient or a stem cell or donor lymphocyte infusion donor (not recorded which). It is not recorded whose cells these are; they may come from a transplant donor.

The rearrangement uses TRBV27 and TRBJ2-7, with 8 positions matching TRBD1. Trimming at V came to 2 bases and at J to 5 bases, leaving 5 bases not matched to a gene. Per the germline V gene, CDR1 is MNHEY and CDR2 is SMNVEV (reference sequence). The CDR3 has 14 residues. DNA for the CDR3: TGTGCCAGCAGTTTAATTAGGGGACAGGACGAGCAGTACTTC. Amino acid sequence: CASSLIRGQDEQYF.

This clonotype was counted only a few times. J is TRBJ1-3 and V is TRBV18, with no clear D. V was clipped by 1 base and J by 1 base, with 5 bases between them. The length of the CDR3 is 14 residues. CDR1 is KGHSH and CDR2 is LQKENI in the germline V gene. CDR3: CASSPLSSGNTIYF. CDR3 DNA: TGTGCCAGCTCACCACTTTCATCTGGAAACACCATATATTTT.

This clonotype was found many times. The chain has TRBV12-3 or TRBV12-4 and TRBJ1-5; D gene unclear. The V and J ends lost 2 bases and 6 bases respectively, with 5 bases between them. The CDR3 extends over 12 amino acids. In nucleotides, the CDR3 is TGTGCCAGCAGTTTATATGGTCAGCCCCAGCATTTT. Translation gives CASSLYGQPQHF.

In its sample, this clonotype was seen many times. This chain uses TRBV27 with TRBJ2-1; tentative D call: TRBD1 (5 bases). CDR3 length: 13 amino acids. V lost 5 bases to trimming and J lost 4 bases, with 9 bases between them. The germline CDR1 and CDR2 sequences are MNHEY and SMNVEV (reference sequence). The CDR3 coding sequence is TGTGCCAGCAGTCCCCCAGGGTACAATGAGCAGTTCTTC. It yields the protein CASSPPGYNEQFF.

Notes on this clonotype: A much larger clone differs from this one at a single base, so this may be a read error. The V gene is TRBV4-2, the J gene TRBJ1-1; TRBD1 matches at 7 bases. This CDR3 has 16 amino acids. Germline assignment: CDR1 LGHNA and CDR2 YNFKEQ. Losses at the gene ends were 0 bases for V and 5 bases for J; bases not matched to a gene: 9. This CDR3 is CASSQETGGGWTEAFF. CDR3 in DNA: TGTGCCAGCAGCCAAGAAACCGGAGGGGGCTGGACTGAAGCTTTCTTT.

The chain joins TRBV2 to TRBJ2-2, with D unclear. The V end lost 0 bases, the J end lost 6 bases, and 5 bases lay between the germline ends. Germline lookup yields CDR1 SNHLY and CDR2 FYNNEI. The CDR3 consists of 13 residues. The CDR3 region has the DNA TGTGCCAGCAGTGAAGCGCTTGCCGGGGAGCTGTTTTTT. Translation: CASSEALAGELFF. Based on the CDR3 plus reference TRBV2 and TRBJ2-2, the full variable domain is EPEVTQTPSHQVTQMGQEVILRCVPISNHLYFYWYRQILGQKVEFLVSFYNNEISEKSEIFDDQFSVERPDGSNFTLKIRSTKLEDSAMYFCASSEALAGELFFGEGSRLTVL.

The chain employs TRBV20-1 and TRBJ2-2; 8 bases fit TRBD2. V shed 0 bases and J 0 bases; nucleotides not matched to a gene: 6. CDR1 DFQATT and CDR2 SNEGSKA come from the germline V gene (reference sequence). The CDR3 consists of 17 residues. DNA for the CDR3: TGCAGTGCTAGAGATCAACTAGCGGAGACGAACACCGGGGAGCTGTTTTTT. Translating gives CSARDQLAETNTGELFF.

This clonotype has ten or more counts. The chain links TRBV5-1 to TRBJ1-1; 7 bases are a match to TRBD1. The CDR3 contains 14 residues. Trimming cost V 0 bases and J 4 bases; bases outside gene matches: 3. Germline values: CDR1 SGHRS, CDR2 YFSETQ. DNA for the CDR3: TGCGCCAGCAGCTTGGACAGGGGAACCACTGAAGCTTTCTTT. This gives the protein CASSLDRGTTEAFF.

In its sample, this clonotype was seen a few times. The chain links TRBV24-1 to TRBJ2-1; D is perhaps TRBD1 or TRBD2 (5 bases each). The CDR3 covers 13 residues. V shed 2 bases and J shed 9 bases, with 10 bases lying between them. The germline V gene has CDR1 KGHDR and CDR2 SFDVKD. The CDR3 DNA sequence: TGTGCCACCAGTGATTCGGGACGTATTGAGCAGTTCTTC. Amino acids: CATSDSGRIEQFF.

The table lists this clonotype with many counts. This chain connects TRBV20-1 to TRBJ1-2; possibly TRBD1 for D (5 bases). The V and J ends lost 6 bases and 0 bases respectively, with 14 bases between them. This CDR3 comprises 14 residues. The germline V gene encodes CDR1 DFQATT and CDR2 SNEGSKA (reference sequence). The CDR3: CSAPSTVSNYGYTF. Written as DNA, the CDR3 is TGCAGTGCCCCTTCGACAGTCTCTAACTATGGCTACACCTTC.

The chain links TRBV25-1 to TRBJ2-1, with 8 bases identical to TRBD2. The ends lost 2 bases at V and 5 bases at J; junction bases unmatched: 14. Germline V lookup: CDR1 MGHDK, CDR2 SYGVNS. The CDR3 length is 18 residues. The CDR3 loop reads CASSEPPRTSPPHNEQFF. The CDR3 DNA reads TGTGCCAGCAGTGAACCACCCCGGACTAGCCCCCCTCACAATGAGCAGTTCTTC.

This clonotype occurred many times. The gene calls are TRBV12-3 or TRBV12-4 and TRBJ2-1, with D possibly TRBD2 on 6 matching bases. This CDR3 is 15 amino acids long. The V gene lost 0 bases and the J gene lost 6 bases, with 12 bases spanning the gap. Here the CDR3 reads CASSLARDSGNEQFF. The CDR3 DNA is TGTGCCAGCAGTTTAGCCCGGGACTCGGGCAATGAGCAGTTCTTC.

V gene TRBV29-1 combines with J gene TRBJ2-7; weak D call: TRBD2 (6 bases). V was cut by 4 bases and J by 4 bases, with 8 bases left in between. This CDR3 contains 11 residues. CDR1 is SQVTM and CDR2 is ANQGSEA in the germline V gene. CDR3 in amino acids: CSVGREYEQYF. CDR3 sequence (DNA): TGCAGCGTTGGCCGGGAGTACGAGCAGTACTTC.

The CDR3 is CASSSSGRELGNTIYF. CDR3 sequence (DNA): TGTGCCAGCAGCTCCTCGGGCAGGGAGCTTGGAAACACCATATATTTT. The chain recombines TRBV11-2 with TRBJ1-3; tentative D call: TRBD1 (5 bases). The germline CDR1 and CDR2 sequences are SGHAT and FQNNGV. V gave up 4 bases and J gave up 3 bases, with 16 bases separating them. The CDR3 runs 16 residues.

This sequence joins TRBV20-1 and TRBJ2-7, with TRBD1 matching 7 bases. Germline CDR1 is DFQATT and CDR2 is SNEGSKA (reference sequence). Trimming took 3 bases from V and 3 from J; bases not matched to a gene: 11. The CDR3 spans 15 residues. CDR3 nucleotides: TGCAGTGCTAGGCAGACAGGGAAAGAGGTCTACGAGCAGTACTTC. It specifies CSARQTGKEVYEQYF.

The chain recombines TRBV12-3 or TRBV12-4 with TRBJ2-7, with D tentatively TRBD2 (6 bases). The CDR3 length is 13 residues. Trimming removed 3 bases from V and 4 bases from J, with 10 bases in between. CDR3 sequence: CASSFSGPYEQYF. Here the CDR3 DNA reads TGTGCCAGCAGTTTTAGCGGACCATACGAGCAGTACTTC.

This clonotype showed up many times. V gene TRBV20-1 combines with J gene TRBJ1-2; 8 bases match TRBD1. This CDR3 contains 14 residues. The germline V gene encodes CDR1 DFQATT and CDR2 SNEGSKA (reference sequence). Trimming took 3 bases from V and 3 from J; bases not matched to a gene: 6. In DNA, the CDR3 is TGCAGTGCTAGTGGGGACAGGTCGGACTATGGCTACACCTTC. This encodes CSASGDRSDYGYTF.

This clonotype was detected ten times or more. This sequence joins TRBV5-1 and TRBJ2-3; D perhaps matches TRBD1 (6 bases). The germline gives CDR1 SGHRS, CDR2 YFSETQ. The CDR3 extends over 16 amino acids. V shed 0 bases and J shed 0 bases, with 11 bases lying between them. The CDR3 DNA reads TGCGCCAGCAGCTTGGGTCAGGGGACGAGCACAGATACGCAGTATTTT. It specifies CASSLGQGTSTDTQYF.

The CDR3 region has the DNA TGTGCCAGCAGCTTAGTCTATGCCGGGGAGCTGTTTTTT. It specifies CASSLVYAGELFF. V is TRBV7-8 and J is TRBJ2-2; no reliable D call. The V gene lost 1 base and the J gene lost 6 bases, with 6 bases spanning the gap. CDR1 is SGHVS, CDR2 FQNEAQ, per germline. There are 13 residues in the CDR3.

The table lists this clonotype with a few counts. The rearrangement links TRBV6-5 to TRBJ2-5, with TRBD2 matching 11 bases. Unmatched junction bases numbered 2, after V lost 0 bases and J lost 5 bases. Germline lookup yields CDR1 MNHEY and CDR2 SVGAGI. The length of the CDR3 is 15 residues. DNA for the CDR3: TGTGCCAGCAGTTACTCGACTAGCGGGATTGAGACCCAGTACTTC. Translation: CASSYSTSGIETQYF.

CDR3 DNA sequence: TGCGCCAGCAGGCTTGACAGCTCGAGGGATAAGCAGTACTTC. This translates into CASRLDSSRDKQYF. The chain couples TRBV5-1 to TRBJ2-7; D may match TRBD1 or TRBD2 (5 bases each). Germline assignment: CDR1 SGHRS and CDR2 YFSETQ. The germline V and J ends were trimmed by 5 bases and 8 bases, with 20 bases remaining between them. CDR3 length: 14 residues.

This clonotype was observed many times. The rearrangement joins TRBV11-2 to TRBJ2-7; no definite D call. Germline CDR1 reads SGHAT; CDR2 reads FQNNGV. CDR3 length: 13 residues. The V gene lost 5 bases and the J gene lost 0 bases, with 8 bases spanning the gap. CDR3 in amino acids: CASSLRPSYEQYF. The CDR3, as DNA: TGTGCCAGCAGCCTCCGGCCCTCCTACGAGCAGTACTTC.

The chain recombines TRBV7-2 with TRBJ2-7; 7 bases align to TRBD1. Losses at the gene ends were 6 bases for V and 3 bases for J; bases not matched to a gene: 11. This CDR3 region has 15 residues. Per germline, CDR1 SGHTA and CDR2 FQGNSA. CDR3 region: CASSSGTVELYEQYF. In DNA, the CDR3 is TGTGCCAGCAGTTCCGGGACAGTGGAACTCTACGAGCAGTACTTC. Variable domain in full (rest from reference TRBV7-2 and TRBJ2-7): GAGVSQSPSNKVTEKGKDVELRCDPISGHTALYWYRQSLGQGLEFLIYFQGNSAPDKSGLPSDRFSAERTGGSVSTLTIQRTQQEDSAVYLCASSSGTVELYEQYFGPGTRLTVT.

This clonotype turned up a few times. V gene TRBV15 combines with J gene TRBJ2-7; 11 bases fit TRBD2. This CDR3 region has 16 residues. From germline, CDR1 is LNHNV and CDR2 YYDKDF (reference sequence). V lost 6 bases to trimming and J lost 1 base; unmatched junction nucleotides: 8. The CDR3 DNA reads TGTGCCACCAGAGGTCTAGCGGGAGGCGAATCCTACGAGCAGTACTTC. As protein: CATRGLAGGESYEQYF.

This clonotype was seen a handful of times. CDR3 sequence reads: CASSLNNGRANTEAFF. In nucleotides, the CDR3 is TGTGCCAGCAGCTTAAACAACGGCAGGGCGAACACTGAAGCTTTCTTT. The chain couples TRBV7-9 to TRBJ1-1; a possible D gene is TRBD1 (5 bases). This CDR3 contains 16 residues. V was shortened by 2 bases and J by 1 base, with 14 bases between the two germline ends. The germline V gene has CDR1 SEHNR and CDR2 FQNEAQ (reference sequence). Supplemented by reference TRBV7-9 and TRBJ1-1, the full variable domain reads DTGVSQNPRHKITKRGQNVTFRCDPISEHNRLYWYRQTLGQGPEFLTYFQNEAQLEKSRLLSDRFSAERPKGSFSTLEIQRTEQGDSAMYLCASSLNNGRANTEAFFGQGTRLTVV.

The rearrangement uses TRBV9 and TRBJ2-1; 7 nucleotides match TRBD2. The V gene end was trimmed by 3 bases and the J gene end by 7 bases; junction bases not matched to a gene: 7. CDR1 is SGDLS, CDR2 YYNGEE, per germline. CDR3 size: 14 residues. CDR3 amino acids: CASSERAGWNEQFF. The CDR3 DNA reads TGTGCCAGCAGCGAGAGAGCGGGGTGGAATGAGCAGTTCTTC.

This clonotype was counted many times. The junction differs from germline at one of its ends, possibly a read error. The V gene is TRBV3-1, the J gene TRBJ1-2; D unclear. Germline V CDR1 and CDR2: LGHDT, YNNKEL (reference sequence). The CDR3 runs 11 residues. The DNA for the CDR3 is TGTGCCAGCAGCCAAGATCCCCCTCCCGCCTTC. Amino acids: CASSQDPPPAF.

This clonotype was detected a few times. The chain joins TRBV11-2 to TRBJ1-6, with D tentatively TRBD1 (5 bases). Per germline, CDR1 SGHAT and CDR2 FQNNGV. V was cut by 2 bases and J by 7 bases, with 15 bases left in between. This CDR3 has 16 amino acids. The CDR3 reads CASSLIREVVNSPLHF. The CDR3 region has the DNA TGTGCCAGCAGCTTAATCAGGGAGGTTGTGAATTCACCCCTCCACTTT.

This clonotype was seen only a few times. Germline and junction disagree at one end, which may indicate a read error. The chain is built from TRBV6-6 and TRBJ2-1, with 8 bases that match TRBD1. The CDR3 length is 17 residues. Germline CDR1 and CDR2: MNHNY and SVGAGI (reference sequence). CDR3 in amino acids: CASSYSRGAGGYDEQFF. The CDR3 DNA sequence: TGTGCCAGCAGTTACTCGAGAGGGGCAGGGGGCTACGATGAGCAGTTCTTC.